This TCR beta chain derives from a study of patients with pleural tuberculosis. The CDR3 spans 13 residues. J lost 7 bases, V lost 5 bases, and 7 bases had no gene match. The germline gives CDR1 LNHDA, CDR2 SQIVND (reference sequence). TCRdb re-derived calls from the reads in MiXCR, one entry per CDR3 protein. The repertoire consists of about 50,000 distinct CDR3 sequences, with 7.3% occurring once and the leading ten covering roughly 17%. The TCR was taken from a human donor with pleural tuberculosis. The rearrangement joins TRBV19 to TRBJ2-5, with TRBD2 matching over 7 bases. CDR3 region: CASSLAAGRTQYF. The CDR3 region has the DNA TGTGCCAGTAGTCTAGCGGCGGGAAGGACCCAGTACTTC.